This T cell receptor (beta chain) derives from a study of blood T cell repertoires in COVID-19. About the research overall: Nucleic acid was either cDNA or gDNA, and it came from T cells, B-cell-depleted T cells, or PBMCs.

Original methodology: The assay estimated nucleated cells by amplifying reference gene primers. TCRdb's table, derived via immunoSEQ multiplex PCR, lists solely in-frame clones and lacks some. V and J calls and clone size are those listed in that table; D and trimming were worked out from the DNA. The repertoire consists of 200,000 to 250,000 clones, with approximately 78% occurring once and the leading ten covering approximately 9.2%. In Cohort 3, a recovered donor had either two negative PCRs, clearance, or symptom resolution. Material: PBMCs or T cells enriched from blood (not recorded which). The receptor was isolated from a man in his forties who had recovered from COVID-19.

Here the CDR3 DNA reads TGCAGCGGCGGGTCCCTTGAAAAACTGTTTTTT. Translating it yields CSGGSLEKLFF. The J gene is TRBJ1-4, the V gene TRBV29-1; D remains unclear. The V and J ends lost 7 bases and 7 bases respectively, with 10 bases between them. Germline V gene lookup returns CDR1 SQVTM and CDR2 ANQGSEA. This CDR3 has 11 residues. Supplemented by reference TRBV29-1 and TRBJ1-4, the full variable domain reads SAVISQKPSRDICQRGTSLTIQCQVDSQVTMMFWYRQQPGQSLTLIATANQGSEATYESGFVIDKFPISRPNLTFSTLTVSNMSPEDSSIYLCSGGSLEKLFFGSGTQLSVL.